The 7 T cell receptor beta chains presented below share a single source sample, sequenced in a study of CD8 T cells in ankylosing spondylitis (dated by TCRdb to the late 2010s). Library generation was performed with 5' RACE. TCRdb lists the instrument as Illumina HiSeq 2500. TCRdb's own reprocessing of the public reads used fastp at Q25 and MiXCR and kept productive beta chains. Duplicate CDR3 protein sequences are folded into a single record with the most common DNA and genes. The sample table records 380,000 or so distinct CDR3 sequences; roughly 22% of these occur just once. The ten largest clones take up about an eighth of the sample. The sequenced sample was blood, either unsorted or a sorted T cell fraction (not recorded which). The receptor source for this set is a male donor with ankylosing spondylitis or in good health (not recorded which).

This clonotype appeared a few times. The gene calls are TRBV5-1 and TRBJ2-3; 8 bases are a match to TRBD1. From germline, CDR1 is SGHRS and CDR2 YFSETQ. V shed 4 bases and J 4 bases; nucleotides not matched to a gene: 11. The CDR3 loop spans 16 amino acids. In DNA form, the CDR3 reads TGCGCCAGCAGCGTCGATGACAGGGGAGTTGCAGATACGCAGTATTTT. Residues: CASSVDDRGVADTQYF.

This clonotype was seen a handful of times. The chain joins TRBV6-1 to TRBJ2-1, with 11 bases identical to TRBD2. With V trimmed by 9 bases and J by 4 bases, 5 bases remained unmatched. Germline CDR1 is MNHNS and CDR2 is SASEGT. This CDR3 region has 14 residues. DNA for the CDR3: TGTGCCAGTTATAGCGGGGGGGGGTACAATGAGCAGTTCTTC. Protein: CASYSGGGYNEQFF.

The rearrangement joins TRBV3-1 to TRBJ1-6; D gene ambiguous. V was cut by 1 base and J by 9 bases, with 7 bases left in between. The CDR3 runs 13 residues. Germline CDR1 LGHDT, CDR2 YNNKEL (reference sequence). The CDR3 nucleotides are TGTGCCAGCAGCCAAGCTCCGTTTTCACCCCTCCACTTT. Translating it yields CASSQAPFSPLHF.

This clonotype was seen ten or more times. V is TRBV15 and J is TRBJ2-3; weak D call: TRBD2 (6 bases). V gave up 0 bases and J gave up 2 bases, with 9 bases separating them. The CDR3 contains 15 residues. Germline V gives CDR1 LNHNV, CDR2 YYDKDF (reference sequence). The CDR3 sequence is CATSREGGDTDTQYF. CDR3 coding DNA: TGTGCCACCAGCAGAGAGGGCGGGGACACAGATACGCAGTATTTT.

This clonotype was seen only a few times. The rearrangement joins TRBV20-1 to TRBJ2-5; D unresolved. There are 15 residues in the CDR3. Germline V gene sequence: CDR1 DFQATT, CDR2 SNEGSKA (reference sequence). The V end lost 0 bases, the J end lost 0 bases, and 11 bases lay between the germline ends. Here the CDR3 DNA reads TGCAGTGCTAGAGAGATGTATAGGGACCAAGAGACCCAGTACTTC. Translating gives CSAREMYRDQETQYF.

This clonotype has only a few counts. V gene TRBV3-1 combines with J gene TRBJ2-7; no clear D gene. Between the trimmed V and J ends, which lost 0 bases and 1 base, there was a span of 7 bases. Per the germline V gene, CDR1 is LGHDT and CDR2 is YNNKEL (reference sequence). This CDR3 contains 14 residues. The CDR3 DNA reads TGTGCCAGCAGCCAAGATTTGAGGTCCTACGAGCAGTACTTC. Its translation is CASSQDLRSYEQYF.

The chain combines TRBV5-1 with TRBJ2-7, with D uncertain. V was clipped by 0 bases and J by 6 bases, with 16 bases between them. Germline V gene data show CDR1 as SGHRS and CDR2 as YFSETQ. The CDR3 is 15 residues long. This CDR3 reads CASSLETPLEPEQYF. The DNA for the CDR3 is TGCGCCAGCAGCTTGGAGACACCATTAGAGCCCGAGCAGTACTTC. The full variable domain, rest sourced from reference TRBV5-1 and TRBJ2-7, is KAGVTQTPRYLIKTRGQQVTLSCSPISGHRSVSWYQQTPGQGLQFLFEYFSETQRNKGNFPGRFSGRQFSNSRSEMNVSTLELGDSALYLCASSLETPLEPEQYFGPGTRLTVT.